The clone carrying this TCR beta chain is a singleton in its sample. This specimen belongs to a study of blood T cell repertoires in COVID-19. The wider study: Samples came from the United States, Italy and Spain, spanning acute and convalescent COVID-19. In each case, the material was cDNA or gDNA derived from T cells, B-cell-depleted T cells, or PBMCs.

With 1 base clipped from V and 0 bases from J, the junction kept 14 bases outside the gene matches. Germline V gene lookup returns CDR1 SQVTM and CDR2 ANQGSEA. The CDR3 spans 18 residues. Methods used by the authors: The authors estimated nucleated cell counts from reference gene primer amplification. Sequenced by immunoSEQ multiplex PCR; TCRdb stores in-frame clones only, minus some. V and J calls and clone size follow that table, whereas D and trimming were derived from the DNA. The repertoire holds 150,000 or so clones, with approximately 92% as singletons. Sequenced: peripheral blood. The TCR comes from a woman between 50 and 59 years old with acute or convalescent COVID-19. The chain uses TRBV29-1 and TRBJ2-7, with TRBD2 matching over 8 bases. The CDR3 sequence: CSVEGGNITSGSSYEQYF. The CDR3 region has the DNA TGCAGCGTTGAAGGGGGAAACATCACTAGCGGTAGCTCCTACGAGCAGTACTTC.